This is a list of T cell receptor beta chains from one sample in a study of blood T cell repertoires in COVID-19. The assay was immunoSEQ multiplex PCR, and TCRdb's table has in-frame clones only and misses some. The sample yields roughly 70,000 clones, around 86% seen once. The specimen was peripheral blood. The source is an elderly woman with active or convalescent COVID-19. The conserved cysteine and the conserved F or W are not part of the CDR3 here. Only part of the rows carry a size: once, few, many, or a class if the clone is expanded.

>.|TRBV3-1/TRBV3-2|TRBJ2-5
ASSQVITGQQGTQY
>.|TRBV7-8|TRBJ2-7
ASSLWGGDYEQY
>.|TRBV12-5|TRBJ2-3
ASGLPRPGQDPSSTDTQY
>.|TRBV28|TRBJ1-5
ASNEPTGIDQPQH
>.|TRBV7-6|TRBJ2-5
ASSLELGRVGTQY
>.|TRBV29-1|TRBJ1-5
SFAGNSNQPQH
>.|TRBV7-2|TRBJ1-4
ASSLDGTENEKLF
>.|TRBV19|TRBJ1-4
ASSIGDRDEKLF
>.|TRBV28|TRBJ2-1
ASSPGLGGYNEQF
>.|TRBV27|TRBJ2-5
ASSTNEQETQY
>.|TRBV30|TRBJ1-4
AVGRATNEKLF
>.|TRBV5-6|TRBJ2-7
ASSARTGLSYEQY
>once|TRBV19|TRBJ2-7
ASSVQGFGNYEQY
>.|TRBV9|TRBJ2-5
ASSPLWRGGPETQY
>.|TRBV2|TRBJ1-5
ASRRQGTQPQH
>.|TRBV5-1|TRBJ2-7
ASSLLAGEFLEQY
>.|TRBV7-9|TRBJ1-5
ASSDDRDRGNQPQH
>.|TRBV28|TRBJ2-7
ASTGSVSYEQY
>.|TRBV28|TRBJ1-1
ASSLGQLDEAF
>.|TRBV7-2|TRBJ2-2
ASSLAGSGPTGELF
>.|TRBV18|TRBJ2-2
ASSPMGLGLNTGELF
>.|TRBV5-6|TRBJ2-5
ASSLFGSSGQETQY
>once|TRBV2|TRBJ1-5
ASSMGGDQPQH
>once|TRBV27|TRBJ2-3
ASSFPPVGGAYTDTQY
>.|TRBV30|TRBJ1-1
AWRSWGGTEAF
>.|TRBV30|TRBJ1-5
AWSAPLRSIGQPQH
>.|TRBV29-1|TRBJ1-2
SVRDREFSGYT
>once|TRBV2|TRBJ1-3
ASSVLPNTIY
>.|TRBV15|TRBJ1-2
ATSRDRGYGYT
>.|TRBV29-1|TRBJ1-2
SVEGGQGTYGYT
>.|TRBV6-5|TRBJ1-2
ASSRPAGYNYGYT
>.|TRBV4-3|TRBJ2-4
ASSQESGFGNIQY
>.|TRBV2|TRBJ1-2
ASALNPYGYT
>once|TRBV19|TRBJ1-4
ASTQGQAREKLF
>.|TRBV6-6|TRBJ1-2
ASSWTGLSGYT
>.|TRBV6-2/TRBV6-3|TRBJ2-7
ASSPRTGAYEQY
>.|TRBV27|TRBJ1-2
ASGTGSDYYGYT
>.|TRBV6-5|TRBJ2-7
TTGQHSYEQY
>.|TRBV4-3|TRBJ1-6
ASSQEVPSKGRGVNNSPLH